This entry is about one TCR beta chain. Germline V gene sequence: CDR1 SGHNT, CDR2 YYREEE (reference sequence). V shed 1 base and J shed 7 bases, with 9 bases lying between them. The CDR3 length is 13 residues. This entry comes from a study of blood T cell repertoires in COVID-19. Clones were sequenced by immunoSEQ multiplex PCR, and TCRdb holds only the in-frame ones, with some missing. The table lists about 50,000 clones, around 80% of them singletons, with roughly 25% in the top ten. The sequenced sample was peripheral blood. This sequence was found in a man in his 70s with acute or convalescent COVID-19. The genes are TRBV5-4 and TRBJ2-1, with D unresolved. Here the CDR3 DNA reads TGTGCCAGCAGCTTGATTAGCCTGAATGAGCAGTTCTTC. This codes for CASSLISLNEQFF.